The entry that follows covers one T cell receptor beta chain sequence. V lost 1 base to trimming and J lost 7 bases, with 7 bases between them. Germline V CDR1 and CDR2: MDHEN, SYDVKM. CDR3 size: 12 residues. Repertoires were generated with immunoSEQ multiplex PCR, while TCRdb's copy carries only in-frame clones and drops some. Of tens of thousands of clones in the sample, more than 70% are singletons; the top ten hold 0.5% to 0.65%. The data derive from a study of T cell changes during pregnancy in multiple sclerosis. The receptor comes from a female donor with multiple sclerosis, enrolled in a pregnancy study. The input for sequencing was CD4+ T cells from peripheral blood mononuclear cells, taken in the first trimester of pregnancy. The rearrangement uses TRBV28 and TRBJ1-2; D is ambiguous. CDR3 sequence: CASSLLRSGYTF. The DNA of the CDR3 is TGTGCCAGCAGTTTATTGAGAAGTGGCTACACCTTC.